The clone carrying this TCR beta chain was seen a few times. The sample comes from a study of T-cell reconstitution after alpha-beta-depleted transplantation in children. V lost 3 bases, J lost 3 bases, and 12 bases lay in between. The CDR3 runs to 14 residues. CDR1 is MDHEN and CDR2 is SYDVKM in the germline V gene. Preparation of the TCRbeta library used unique molecular identifiers. TCRdb re-called the PCR reads through MiXCR, storing one row per CDR3 protein. The profile shows around 960,000 distinct CDR3 sequences, roughly 31% of them singletons. The chain carries TRBV28 and TRBJ2-7, with D maybe TRBD1 (5 bases). The material sequenced was PBMCs, mostly from graft donor cells, taken 360 days after TCRalphabeta/CD19-depleted stem cell transplant. The receptor was isolated from a boy less than two years old who had a stem cell transplant for SCID, so the T cells may come from the graft donor. The CDR3 nucleotides read TGTGCCAGCAGTTTTCCAGGCAGGGTCTACGAGCAGTACTTC. Its translation: CASSFPGRVYEQYF.